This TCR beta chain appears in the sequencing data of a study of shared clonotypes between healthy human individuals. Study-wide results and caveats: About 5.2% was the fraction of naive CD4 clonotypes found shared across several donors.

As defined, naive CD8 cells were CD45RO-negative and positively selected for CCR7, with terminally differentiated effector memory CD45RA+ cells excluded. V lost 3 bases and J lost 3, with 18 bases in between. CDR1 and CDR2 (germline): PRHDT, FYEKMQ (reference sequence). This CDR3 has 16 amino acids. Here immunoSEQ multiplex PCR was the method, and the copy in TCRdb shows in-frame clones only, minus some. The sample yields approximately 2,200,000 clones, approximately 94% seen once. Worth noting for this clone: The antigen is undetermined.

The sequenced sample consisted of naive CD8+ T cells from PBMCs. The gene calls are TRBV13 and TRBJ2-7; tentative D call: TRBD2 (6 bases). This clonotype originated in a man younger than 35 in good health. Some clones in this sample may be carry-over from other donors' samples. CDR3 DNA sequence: TGTGCCAGCAGCTTCACCCAGGGCGGGACCAACTACGAGCAGTACTTC. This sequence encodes CASSFTQGGTNYEQYF. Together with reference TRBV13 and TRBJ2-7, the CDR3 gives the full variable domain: AAGVIQSPRHLIKEKRETATLKCYPIPRHDTVYWYQQGPGQDPQFLISFYEKMQSDKGSIPDRFSAQQFSDYHSELNMSSLELGDSALYFCASSFTQGGTNYEQYFGPGTRLTVT.